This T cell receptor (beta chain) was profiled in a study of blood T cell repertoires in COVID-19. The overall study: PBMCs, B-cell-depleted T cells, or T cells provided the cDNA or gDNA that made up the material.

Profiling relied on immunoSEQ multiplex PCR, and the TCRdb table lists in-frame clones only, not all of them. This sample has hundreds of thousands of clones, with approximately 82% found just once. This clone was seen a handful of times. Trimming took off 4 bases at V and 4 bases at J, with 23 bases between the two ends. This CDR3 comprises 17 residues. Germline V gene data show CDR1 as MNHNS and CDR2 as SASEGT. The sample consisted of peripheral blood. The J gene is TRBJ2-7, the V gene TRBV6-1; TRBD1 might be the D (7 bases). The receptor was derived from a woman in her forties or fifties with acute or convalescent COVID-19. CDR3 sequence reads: CASSGRIGGGPRYEQYF. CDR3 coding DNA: TGTGCCAGCAGTGGGCGGATCGGAGGGGGCCCTAGATACGAGCAGTACTTC.